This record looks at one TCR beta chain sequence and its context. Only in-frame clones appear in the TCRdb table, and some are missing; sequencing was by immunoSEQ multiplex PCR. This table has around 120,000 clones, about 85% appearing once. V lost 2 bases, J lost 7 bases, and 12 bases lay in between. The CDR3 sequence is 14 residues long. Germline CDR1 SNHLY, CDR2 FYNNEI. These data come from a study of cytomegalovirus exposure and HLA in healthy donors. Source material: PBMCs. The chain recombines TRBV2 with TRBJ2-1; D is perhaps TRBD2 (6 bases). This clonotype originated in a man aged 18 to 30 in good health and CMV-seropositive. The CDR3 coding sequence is TGTGCCAGCAGTGAACGGCGGGAACTAAATGAGCAGTTCTTC. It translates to CASSERRELNEQFF.